This T cell receptor (beta chain) was documented in a study of naive and memory T cell subsets listed by TCRdb under 2017. A note on the overall study: An open-source, UMI-based TCR alpha and beta sequencing pipeline was applied to sorted naive and memory peripheral blood T cell subsets. RNA was DNase-treated and reverse transcribed with TCR constant-region primers, mostly using SuperScript III. Complete agreement was observed between the functional CMV T cell responses and the IgG serology results.

TCR alpha and beta chain libraries were amplified separately from the second PCR step onward. Donor CMV status was determined by IFNgamma production from CD4+ T cells after overnight stimulation of fresh PBMCs with CMV viral lysate. CD4 T cells were positively selected using Miltenyi beads, after which CD8 T cells were positively selected from the CD4-negative fraction. Cells were stained for CD3, CD4, CD8, CD45RA, CD27 and a live/dead dye and were sorted on a BD Aria II into four subsets based on CD45RA and CD27. A few healthy volunteers provided blood, and the blood of each volunteer was split into CD4 and CD8 T cells and then into four differentiation subsets. Approximately 0.13 L of peripheral blood was drawn per donor, and PBMC were isolated by Ficoll-Paque PLUS density-gradient centrifugation. Sorted cells were lysed in RLT buffer, after which RNA was extracted using a Qiagen RNeasy kit and stored at -80 degrees C.

This clonotype was observed at least ten times. This clone's antigen is unknown. The sample holds no much larger clone one base away, and base qualities are not on file. Receptor amplification or capture employed UMI-ligation and nested PCR. To cover both TRBC1 and TRBC2, the beta constant-region primer consisted of an equimolar mix of two oligonucleotides. A single-stranded oligonucleotide carrying the SP2 primer and a 12-nucleotide UMI was ligated to the 3' end of the cDNA by T4 RNA ligase 1. Four rounds of PCR were used to amplify ligated cDNA, with nested alpha and beta constant-region primers being used together with the SP2 primer. The ligation reaction was incubated at 16°C for about 20-25 hours. PCR2 was typically run as a SYBR Green qPCR and stopped at a predetermined threshold to prevent over-amplification. Every purification after the first one was done using Agencourt AMPure XP magnetic beads. Library quantification was done by Qubit, followed by a TapeStation check on which the main peak was expected at around 650 bp. Sequencing of the pooled libraries was done on an Illumina MiSeq using v2 2x251 paired-end kits, which typically yielded roughly 0.95-2 million reads per sample. Each sample library was pooled at 4 nM, and roughly 5-8% PhiX was included to improve cluster recognition. The source study handled its data this way. FASTQ reads processed by Demultiplexor were assigned V and J genes by Decombinator through tag matching that tolerated a single base-pair mismatch. UMIs were used by Collapsinator to correct both sequencing errors and frequency errors arising from PCR heterogeneity. TCRs were translated and CDR3s were extracted from the conserved cysteine to the FGXG phenylalanine by CDR3Translator, with non-productive sequences being flagged. Gini, Shannon entropy and inverse Simpson indices were calculated on repertoires that had been subsampled to equal numbers of UMI-defined TCRs. Clonotype abundance distributions were fitted to a power law by maximum likelihood within the linear range. For one naive CD8 sample, the pipeline and MIGEC produced similar UMI counts, unique TCR numbers and clonal distributions. Repertoires were searched for approximately 7,000 CMV-associated CDR3 sequences compiled from VDJdb and a published dataset. TCRdb's own reprocessing of the public reads used fastp at Q25 and MiXCR and kept productive beta chains. Every CDR3 protein is listed once, alongside the most common genes and DNA of its rows. The V and J calls were determined by TCRdb, not by the authors. The sample table contains tens of thousands of distinct CDR3 sequences; only one count was recorded for approximately 14% of them. The leading ten clones occupy approximately 0.93% of the sample.

Per the germline V gene, SQVTM is the CDR1 and ANQGSEA is the CDR2. Trimming at the junction amounts to 4 bases on V and 0 bases on J, and the germline ends lie 4 bases apart. The CDR3 has 12 amino acids, counting the end cysteine and phenylalanine. Only the CDR3 DNA stays, 36 bases, in frame from base 1. General findings and caveats noted by the study authors: After error correction, only a single occurrence was seen for over 85% of naive TCR sequences, so much steeper abundance distributions were produced than in memory subsets. No ground truth was available to validate the repertoire findings for the naive and memory subsets. Single alpha or beta chain sequences, rather than paired alpha/beta receptors, were used to define clonotypes. The abundance of TCRs followed a power law with an exponent that differed between naive and memory subsets yet stayed consistent across the three individuals. Gini index rose and Shannon and inverse Simpson diversity fell from naive through CM, EM and EMRA in both CD4 and CD8 cells. RNA-based TCR counts may be influenced by expression changes linked to T cell activation and differentiation.

The clonotype was recovered from a human donor in good health. Sequencing was carried out using central memory CD4+ T cells from blood. Reading the label with the study, this specimen's cell subset or site is: central memory, CD45RA- CD27+. The rearranged chain carries TRBV29-1 and TRBJ1-3, with no confident D gene call. The nucleotide sequence reads as follows: TGCAGCGTTGTCGGCTCTGGAAACACCATATATTTT. Its product reads: CSVVGSGNTIYF.